This T cell receptor beta chain is from a study of blood T cell repertoires in COVID-19. Study-level background: Specimens from acute and convalescent COVID-19 originated in the United States, Italy and Spain. The analysed material was cDNA or gDNA that came from T cells, B-cell-depleted T cells, or PBMCs.

The V end lost 0 bases, the J end lost 7 bases, and 12 bases lay between the germline ends. The germline V gene has CDR1 LGHDT and CDR2 YNNKEL (reference sequence). The CDR3 runs 15 residues. Sequencing was performed with immunoSEQ multiplex PCR; in TCRdb, only in-frame clones are kept and a portion is missing. The sample lists approximately 36,000 clones; about 90% were seen once. The sequence was obtained from a man aged 55 to 70 with acute or convalescent COVID-19. The chain is built from TRBV3-1 (or the pseudogene TRBV3-2) and TRBJ2-2, with D maybe TRBD2 (5 bases). Material: peripheral blood. In DNA, the CDR3 is TGTGCCAGCAGCCAAGAGAGGGTAGACTTCGGGGAGCTGTTTTTT. This encodes CASSQERVDFGELFF.